These 32 T cell receptor beta chains share one sample of origin, sequenced in a study of cytomegalovirus exposure and HLA in healthy donors. PCR involved 60 Vbeta and 13 Jbeta primers. TCRdb's table, derived via immunoSEQ multiplex PCR, lists solely in-frame clones and lacks some. The sample features under 250,000 clones, with more than 0.95% in its top ten. The sequencing sample was made of PBMCs. Receptor source: a girl aged 2 to 10 in good health and CMV-seropositive.

The V gene is TRBV7-9, the J gene TRBJ2-1; D remains unclear. Germline V gives CDR1 SEHNR, CDR2 FQNEAQ (reference sequence). This CDR3 region has 12 residues. Trimming took 5 bases from V and 6 from J, leaving 8 bases between them. In DNA, the CDR3 is TGTGCCAGCAGCCGCAGAAGCAATGAGCAGTTCTTC. Protein product: CASSRRSNEQFF.

The genes are TRBV18 and TRBJ1-5; D uncertain. V lost 6 bases to trimming and J lost 0 bases, with 12 bases between them. This CDR3 has 15 residues. CDR1 and CDR2 (germline): KGHSH, LQKENI. CDR3 coding DNA: TGTGCCAGCTCCCCGGCTCCGGGTAGCAATCAGCCCCAGCATTTT. Translated: CASSPAPGSNQPQHF.

Notes on this clone: This CDR3 is also generated by other DNA sequences in the sample. The V gene is TRBV27, the J gene TRBJ1-2; 7 bases are shared with TRBD1. The CDR3 runs 13 residues. The trim removed 3 bases at V and 2 bases at J, leaving 0 bases unmatched. Germline V gene lookup returns CDR1 MNHEY and CDR2 SMNVEV (reference sequence). The CDR3 region has the DNA TGTGCCAGCAGTTTGGGACAGAACTATGGCTACACCTTC. Encoded protein: CASSLGQNYGYTF.

This chain links TRBV11-2 with TRBJ2-2, with D possibly matching TRBD1 (5 bases). Germline values: CDR1 SGHAT, CDR2 FQNNGV. With 0 bases removed from V and 4 bases from J, the gap between germline ends came to 15 bases. The CDR3 sequence is 17 residues long. The CDR3 spells CASSLDSGQGLTGELFF. DNA of the CDR3: TGTGCCAGCAGCTTAGATTCCGGCCAGGGCCTCACCGGGGAGCTGTTTTTT.

On this clone itself: Other nucleotide sequences in the sample specify the same CDR3. The rearrangement uses TRBV7-9 and TRBJ1-5, with no clear D. Trimming took off 2 bases at V and 4 bases at J, with 6 bases between the two ends. From germline, CDR1 is SEHNR and CDR2 FQNEAQ (reference sequence). This CDR3 spans 13 amino acids. The CDR3 spells CASSLTGNQPQHF. The CDR3 DNA reads TGTGCCAGCAGCTTAACGGGTAATCAGCCCCAGCATTTT.

The chain couples TRBV6-5 to TRBJ2-7; 8 bases match TRBD1. Trimming at V came to 8 bases and at J to 5 bases, leaving 11 bases not matched to a gene. CDR3 length equals 14 residues. The germline V gene encodes CDR1 MNHEY and CDR2 SVGAGI. The CDR3: CASRPSDRDHEQYF. CDR3 nucleotide sequence: TGTGCCAGCCGACCCTCGGACAGGGACCACGAGCAGTACTTC.

The V and J genes are TRBV6-1 and TRBJ2-2, with 7 bases identical to TRBD2. The CDR3 extends over 13 amino acids. Germline-derived CDR1 and CDR2 are MNHNS and SASEGT. V trimming: 9 bases; J trimming: 8 bases; junction bases outside the gene matches: 9. The DNA of the CDR3 is TGTGCCAGTGGGGGAGGGATACGGGGGGAGCTGTTTTTT. It translates to CASGGGIRGELFF.

V gene TRBV5-1 combines with J gene TRBJ2-5; D may be TRBD2 (6 bases). This CDR3 has 14 amino acids. From germline, CDR1 is SGHRS and CDR2 YFSETQ. The V end lost 3 bases, the J end lost 0 bases, and 9 bases lay between the germline ends. DNA of the CDR3: TGCGCCAGCAGCTGGGGGGAGTACCAAGAGACCCAGTACTTC. Amino acid sequence: CASSWGEYQETQYF.

This chain joins TRBV15 and TRBJ2-2; 9 bases map to TRBD2. Germline CDR1 and CDR2: LNHNV and YYDKDF (reference sequence). The CDR3 has 16 amino acids. V lost 1 base and J lost 0; bases outside the gene matches: 0. For the CDR3, the DNA is TGTGCCACCAGCAGAGGGACTAGCGCGAACACCGGGGAGCTGTTTTTT. Translating it yields CATSRGTSANTGELFF. The entire variable domain, with the rest obtained from reference TRBV15 and TRBJ2-2, is as follows: DAMVIQNPRYQVTQFGKPVTLSCSQTLNHNVMYWYQQKSSQAPKLLFHYYDKDFNNEADTPDNFQSRRPNTSFCFLDIRSPGLGDTAMYLCATSRGTSANTGELFFGEGSRLTVL.

The chain has TRBV7-9 and TRBJ1-6; 8 bases match TRBD1. The ends lost 8 bases at V and 9 bases at J; junction bases unmatched: 9. The germline V gene has CDR1 SEHNR and CDR2 FQNEAQ (reference sequence). This CDR3 has 14 residues. DNA of the CDR3: TGTGCCAGCTCCCCCCCTGGGACAGGTTCACCCCTCCACTTT. This encodes CASSPPGTGSPLHF.

The chain uses TRBV11-2 and TRBJ2-1, with 9 bases fitting TRBD2. This CDR3 comprises 15 residues. Germline values: CDR1 SGHAT, CDR2 FQNNGV. The J segment lost 5 bases and the V segment lost 1 base, leaving 3 bases of the junction unmatched. Written as DNA, the CDR3 is TGTGCCAGCAGCTTAGGCGCGGGAGGGAACAATGAGCAGTTCTTC. It yields the protein CASSLGAGGNNEQFF.

The chain has TRBV25-1 and TRBJ1-5; no reliable D call. The CDR3 has 17 amino acids. V gave up 3 bases and J gave up 4 bases, with 19 bases separating them. Germline V gene lookup returns CDR1 MGHDK and CDR2 SYGVNS. CDR3 DNA: TGTGCCAGCAGTGAGGAGTTTGGGTTTTTTCGGAATCAGCCCCAGCATTTT. Residues: CASSEEFGFFRNQPQHF.

The genes are TRBV5-1 and TRBJ2-7, with 10 bases fitting TRBD2. This CDR3 is 14 amino acids long. Germline V gene lookup returns CDR1 SGHRS and CDR2 YFSETQ. Losses at the gene ends were 5 bases for V and 3 bases for J; bases not matched to a gene: 5. This CDR3 reads CASSGLAGDYEQYF. For the CDR3, the DNA is TGCGCCAGCAGTGGGCTAGCGGGGGACTACGAGCAGTACTTC.

The chain combines TRBV10-3 with TRBJ2-6; D is possibly TRBD2 (5 bases). Trimming shortened V by 10 bases and J by 2 bases, and 9 bases separated the two germline ends. This CDR3 comprises 13 residues. Germline lookup yields CDR1 ENHRY and CDR2 SYGVKD. CDR3 nucleotide sequence: TGTGCCAGTACTAGTACTGGGGCCAACGTCCTGACTTTC. Translation: CASTSTGANVLTF.

This sequence joins TRBV5-1 and TRBJ2-5; TRBD2 matches 13 bases. The junction had 9 bases not matched to a gene; V was cut back by 3 bases and J by 1 base. In germline, CDR1 is SGHRS, CDR2 YFSETQ. This CDR3 is built from 18 residues. This chain's CDR3 is CASSSRTSGSGGQETQYF. The CDR3 DNA follows: TGCGCCAGCAGCTCAAGGACTAGCGGGAGTGGGGGCCAAGAGACCCAGTACTTC. The variable domain in full, with the rest retrieved from reference TRBV5-1 and TRBJ2-5, is KAGVTQTPRYLIKTRGQQVTLSCSPISGHRSVSWYQQTPGQGLQFLFEYFSETQRNKGNFPGRFSGRQFSNSRSEMNVSTLELGDSALYLCASSSRTSGSGGQETQYFGPGTRLLVL.

The CDR3 reads CASSEGSRLNEKLFF. The CDR3 DNA reads as TGTGCCAGTAGTGAAGGCTCTCGACTTAATGAAAAACTGTTTTTT. This chain uses TRBV19 with TRBJ1-4; D remains unclear. The CDR3 extends over 15 amino acids. The V end lost 5 bases, the J end lost 4 bases, and 14 bases lay between the germline ends. CDR1 LNHDA and CDR2 SQIVND come from the germline V gene (reference sequence).

This chain uses TRBV5-4 with TRBJ2-5, with a weak D call TRBD1 (6 bases). The CDR3 length is 17 residues. From germline, CDR1 is SGHNT and CDR2 YYREEE (reference sequence). V lost 0 bases and J lost 4, with 19 bases in between. The CDR3: CASSLGAHRVSGETQYF. The CDR3 DNA reads TGTGCCAGCAGCTTGGGGGCCCACAGGGTATCGGGAGAGACCCAGTACTTC.

The chain recombines TRBV28 with TRBJ2-3; D may be TRBD2 (5 bases). Germline values: CDR1 MDHEN, CDR2 SYDVKM. The CDR3 length is 15 residues. V was shortened by 5 bases and J by 2 bases, with 14 bases between the two germline ends. CDR3 DNA: TGTGCCAGCAGTAGTCGGGGAACGTACACAGATACGCAGTATTTT. It codes for CASSSRGTYTDTQYF.

The chain employs TRBV7-3 and TRBJ2-5; tentative D call: TRBD2 (5 bases). Germline V gives CDR1 SGHTA, CDR2 FQGTGA. Trimming removed 5 bases at V and 2 bases at J, with 15 bases between. This CDR3 comprises 15 residues. CDR3 region: CASSRTGLNQETQYF. The DNA of the CDR3 is TGTGCCAGCAGCCGGACCGGACTGAATCAAGAGACCCAGTACTTC.

The chain recombines TRBV6-5 with TRBJ2-5; perhaps TRBD1 as D (5 bases). Looked up from germline, CDR1 is MNHEY and CDR2 is SVGAGI. The CDR3 is 14 amino acids. Trimming removed 5 bases at V and 3 bases at J, with 13 bases between. In DNA form, the CDR3 reads TGTGCCAGCAGTCCTGGACATTTGAAAGAGACCCAGTACTTC. This gives the protein CASSPGHLKETQYF.

The chain joins TRBV6-6 to TRBJ1-2, with D perhaps matching TRBD1 (5 bases). The V end lost 5 bases, the J end lost 7 bases, and 11 bases lay between the germline ends. The CDR3 contains 12 residues. CDR1 and CDR2 from the germline V gene are MNHNY and SVGAGI (reference sequence). The CDR3 here is CASSGADPGYTF. CDR3 bases: TGTGCCAGCAGTGGGGCGGACCCTGGCTACACCTTC.

The chain links TRBV5-1 to TRBJ2-1; 10 bases match TRBD2. The germline CDR1 and CDR2 sequences are SGHRS and YFSETQ. The CDR3 has 15 residues. The junction had 4 bases not matched to a gene; V was cut back by 0 bases and J by 7 bases. The CDR3 loop is CASSLELAGVNEQFF. CDR3 nucleotide sequence: TGCGCCAGCAGCTTGGAGCTAGCGGGAGTGAATGAGCAGTTCTTC.

The chain combines TRBV4-1 with TRBJ2-7, with TRBD2 identical over 9 bases. V was clipped by 4 bases and J by 6 bases; unmatched bases: 13. Germline loops: CDR1 MGHRA, CDR2 YSYEKL. The CDR3 loop spans 16 amino acids. CDR3 nucleotide sequence: TGCGCCAGCAGCCCCATCGGGCTCAGCGGGAGGTTCGAGCAGTACTTC. It yields the protein CASSPIGLSGRFEQYF.

V is TRBV7-9 and J is TRBJ2-3; the match to TRBD2 covers 8 bases. Trimming took 5 bases from V and 2 from J; bases not matched to a gene: 12. Germline CDR1 SEHNR, CDR2 FQNEAQ (reference sequence). CDR3 size: 17 residues. CDR3 sequence reads: CASSQRREGEITDTQYF. The CDR3 DNA sequence: TGTGCCAGCAGCCAACGACGGGAGGGAGAGATCACAGATACGCAGTATTTT.

This chain joins TRBV11-2 and TRBJ2-7, with TRBD2 matching 10 bases. With 4 bases clipped from V and 3 bases from J, the junction kept 3 bases outside the gene matches. The CDR3 is 14 residues long. The germline V gene has CDR1 SGHAT and CDR2 FQNNGV. The CDR3 loop reads CASSYPSGGYEQYF. The CDR3 nucleotides are TGTGCCAGCAGCTACCCTAGCGGGGGCTACGAGCAGTACTTC.

The chain combines TRBV19 with TRBJ2-7, with D possibly TRBD1 on 6 matching bases. V was clipped by 3 bases and J by 3 bases, with 9 bases between them. The CDR3 loop spans 13 amino acids. Looked up from germline, CDR1 is LNHDA and CDR2 is SQIVND (reference sequence). The CDR3 DNA sequence: TGTGCCAGTAGTATTGGACAGAACTACGAGCAGTACTTC. Its protein product is CASSIGQNYEQYF.

The rearrangement joins TRBV27 to TRBJ2-7; TRBD1 matches at 9 bases. The CDR3 is 14 amino acids. Germline values: CDR1 MNHEY, CDR2 SMNVEV (reference sequence). V dropped 6 bases and J dropped 3; count of bases not matched to a gene: 6. The CDR3 DNA sequence: TGTGCCAGCAGACAGGGGGCAAAGTTCTACGAGCAGTACTTC. Translation: CASRQGAKFYEQYF.

The rearrangement joins TRBV7-9 to TRBJ2-1; tentatively, D is TRBD2 (6 bases). The V gene's germline CDR1 is SEHNR and CDR2 FQNEAQ (reference sequence). The CDR3 totals 13 residues. Between the trimmed V and J ends, which lost 0 bases and 9 bases, there was a span of 9 bases. The CDR3 spells CASSLAETSEQFF. DNA of the CDR3: TGTGCCAGCAGCTTAGCGGAGACTAGTGAGCAGTTCTTC.

A remark on this clone: A junction boundary mismatches the germline segment, possibly from a read error. The rearrangement uses TRBV19 and TRBJ2-7, with 8 bases that match TRBD1. The CDR3 loop spans 18 amino acids. Germline values: CDR1 LNHDA, CDR2 SQIVND (reference sequence). CDR3 DNA sequence: TGTGCCAGTAGTATGGAGCGACTTGGGACAGGTCAGCCGCCCCGTGCCCTTTTC. Residues: CASSMERLGTGQPPRALF.

This chain uses TRBV19 with TRBJ2-3, with 12 bases fitting TRBD2. Trimming cost V 5 bases and J 2 bases; bases outside gene matches: 11. The CDR3 sequence is 18 residues long. Germline V lookup: CDR1 LNHDA, CDR2 SQIVND (reference sequence). CDR3 coding DNA: TGTGCCAGTAGTGGTCGGACTAGCGGGGTCGTCTACACAGATACGCAGTATTTT. It is translated as CASSGRTSGVVYTDTQYF. The full variable domain, completed using reference TRBV19 and TRBJ2-3, is DGGITQSPKYLFRKEGQNVTLSCEQNLNHDAMYWYRQDPGQGLRLIYYSQIVNDFQKGDIAEGYSVSREKKESFPLTVTSAQKNPTAFYLCASSGRTSGVVYTDTQYFGPGTRLTVL.

The chain couples TRBV2 to TRBJ2-7; 7 bases match TRBD1. V dropped 6 bases and J dropped 0; count of bases not matched to a gene: 5. Germline V gives CDR1 SNHLY, CDR2 FYNNEI. The CDR3 covers 14 residues. This chain's CDR3 is CASRDRDSSYEQYF. As DNA, the CDR3 is TGTGCCAGCAGGGACCGGGACAGCTCCTACGAGCAGTACTTC.

The V gene is TRBV28, the J gene TRBJ1-5; a weak D match, TRBD1 (5 bases). The germline V and J ends were trimmed by 3 bases and 6 bases, with 15 bases remaining between them. The CDR3 sequence is 15 residues long. Germline lookup yields CDR1 MDHEN and CDR2 SYDVKM. The CDR3 protein is CASSLVRGMGQPQHF. The CDR3 DNA reads TGTGCCAGCAGTTTGGTTAGGGGAATGGGTCAGCCCCAGCATTTT.